Listed below are T cell receptor beta chains from one sample, sequenced in a study of cytomegalovirus exposure and HLA in healthy donors. Generated by immunoSEQ multiplex PCR, the TCRdb table keeps only in-frame clones and is missing some. In the table there are around 150,000 clones, 70% to 85% of which are singletons. The sample was PBMCs. These receptors all stem from a man aged 40-49 years in good health and CMV-seronegative. Both conserved end residues are part of each CDR3. A D gene is named only where the DNA matches it firmly. Not every row has a clone size; where given, it reads once, few, many or a size class.

clone size,V gene,D gene,J gene,CDR3 protein,CDR3 DNA
NA,TRBV5-4,TRBD1,TRBJ2-2,CASRADRAQVTGELFF,TGTGCCAGCAGGGCGGACAGGGCCCAAGTCACCGGGGAGCTGTTTTTT
NA,TRBV4-1,NA,TRBJ1-2,CASSQAEGDGYTF,TGCGCCAGCAGCCAAGCAGAAGGGGATGGCTACACCTTC
NA,TRBV9,TRBD2,TRBJ2-2,CASSGGGLAGDNTGELFF,TGTGCCAGCAGCGGAGGGGGACTAGCGGGGGATAACACCGGGGAGCTGTTTTTT
NA,TRBV7-9,TRBD1,TRBJ2-3,CASSLSGGSSTDTQYF,TGTGCCAGCAGCTTGTCAGGGGGATCTAGCACAGATACGCAGTATTTT
NA,TRBV10-3,TRBD1,TRBJ2-7,CAISGGQGAPDEQYF,TGTGCCATCAGTGGAGGCCAGGGGGCGCCCGACGAGCAGTACTTC
NA,TRBV5-4,TRBD2,TRBJ2-2,CASSSLSGGPPTGELFF,TGTGCCAGCAGCTCCCTCAGCGGGGGGCCGCCCACCGGGGAGCTGTTTTTT
once,TRBV6-5,NA,TRBJ2-2,CASSYDNRESGELFF,TGTGCCAGCAGTTACGATAACAGGGAGTCCGGGGAGCTGTTTTTT
NA,TRBV7-9,NA,TRBJ2-5,CASSLGALQETQYF,TGTGCCAGCAGCTTAGGAGCGCTCCAAGAGACCCAGTACTTC
NA,TRBV27,NA,TRBJ1-4,CASSFSPTDRTATNEKLFF,TGTGCCAGCAGTTTCTCCCCCACCGACAGGACTGCAACTAATGAAAAACTGTTTTTT
NA,TRBV29-1,TRBD1,TRBJ1-2,CSVVSGQGLNYGYTF,TGCAGCGTTGTTTCGGGACAGGGGTTAAACTATGGCTACACCTTC
NA,TRBV2,NA,TRBJ1-5,CASSEGSGIYQPQHF,TGTGCCAGCAGTGAAGGGTCGGGGATCTATCAGCCCCAGCATTTT
NA,TRBV6-6,TRBD2,TRBJ2-5,CASSYVAGGHETQYF,TGTGCCAGCAGTTACGTGGCGGGGGGGCATGAGACCCAGTACTTC
NA,TRBV5-6,NA,TRBJ1-5,CASSYRVGGNQPQHF,TGTGCCAGCAGCTACAGGGTCGGGGGCAATCAGCCCCAGCATTTT
NA,TRBV18,NA,TRBJ1-1,CASSPQRVGNTEAFF,TGTGCCAGCTCACCACAGCGGGTCGGGAACACTGAAGCTTTCTTT
NA,TRBV2,NA,TRBJ2-4,CASVGLSQYF,TGTGCCAGCGTTGGACTCAGTCAGTACTTC
few,TRBV11-1,NA,TRBJ2-2,CASSQDRNTGELFF,TGTGCCAGCAGCCAGGACAGGAACACCGGGGAGCTGTTTTTT
NA,TRBV7-9,NA,TRBJ2-7,CASSALDRYEQYF,TGTGCCAGCAGCGCACTAGATCGGTACGAGCAGTACTTC
few,TRBV10-1,TRBD1,TRBJ2-3,CASRGTGATDTQYF,TGCGCCAGCAGGGGGACAGGGGCCACAGATACGCAGTATTTT
NA,TRBV19,NA,TRBJ1-2,CASGTYGYTF,TGTGCCAGTGGCACCTATGGCTACACCTTC
few,TRBV5-1,TRBD2,TRBJ2-3,CASSLVVAGPDTQYF,TGCGCCAGCAGCTTGGTGGTAGCGGGACCAGATACGCAGTATTTT
NA,TRBV5-1,TRBD2,TRBJ2-5,CASSSGLAGAQTQYF,TGCGCCAGCAGCTCGGGACTAGCGGGGGCCCAGACCCAGTACTTC
NA,TRBV11-2,TRBD1,TRBJ1-5,CASSSLGQGAQPQHF,TGTGCCAGCAGCTCCCTGGGACAGGGGGCTCAGCCCCAGCATTTT
NA,TRBV5-1,NA,TRBJ1-4,CASSQQGPLRKLFF,TGCGCCAGCAGCCAACAGGGTCCCCTGAGGAAACTGTTTTTT
NA,TRBV10-3,TRBD1,TRBJ2-7,CATGTGIHEQYF,TGTGCCACAGGGACAGGGATACACGAGCAGTACTTC
NA,TRBV11-2,NA,TRBJ1-2,CASSLQGEVYGYTF,TGTGCCAGCAGCTTACAAGGGGAGGTCTATGGCTACACCTTC
NA,TRBV7-2,NA,TRBJ2-7,CASSSLRGWEQYF,TGTGCCAGCAGCTCCCTGCGGGGCTGGGAGCAGTACTTC
NA,TRBV7-8,NA,TRBJ2-3,CASSLRGFRQSTDTQYF,TGTGCCAGCAGCTTAAGGGGTTTCCGACAAAGCACAGATACGCAGTATTTT
NA,TRBV6-6,NA,TRBJ1-5,CASSHVGRGFNQPQHF,TGTGCCAGCAGCCACGTAGGGAGGGGGTTTAATCAGCCCCAGCATTTT
NA,TRBV7-9,TRBD2,TRBJ2-5,CASSLGFSGGETQYF,TGTGCCAGCAGCTTAGGATTTAGCGGGGGAGAGACCCAGTACTTC
NA,TRBV7-8,NA,TRBJ1-2,CASSRPTVSNYGYTF,TGTGCCAGCAGCAGACCGACAGTCTCTAACTATGGCTACACCTTC
NA,TRBV7-2,TRBD2,TRBJ2-3,CASSLVVGLAGEGTDTQYF,TGTGCCAGCAGCTTAGTAGTTGGACTAGCGGGTGAGGGTACAGATACGCAGTATTTT
NA,TRBV4-1,TRBD2,TRBJ2-2,CASSQDRETSNTGELFF,TGCGCCAGCAGCCAAGATAGAGAGACTAGCAACACCGGGGAGCTGTTTTTT
NA,TRBV2,TRBD1,TRBJ1-2,CASSERTGLNYGYTF,TGTGCCAGCAGTGAGAGGACAGGATTGAACTATGGCTACACCTTC
NA,TRBV6-5,NA,TRBJ2-7,CASRGASGLSYEQYF,TGTGCCAGCAGGGGAGCCAGTGGCCTAAGCTACGAGCAGTACTTC
NA,TRBV27,NA,TRBJ2-7,CASNSQEGGLSGEQYF,TGTGCCAGCAATTCCCAGGAGGGGGGGTTAAGTGGCGAGCAGTACTTC
NA,TRBV27,TRBD2,TRBJ2-7,CASRLAGGHEQYF,TGTGCCAGCAGGCTAGCGGGGGGGCACGAGCAGTACTTC
NA,TRBV7-3,NA,TRBJ2-7,CASSSAGGGEQYF,TGTGCCAGCAGCTCGGCAGGGGGAGGCGAGCAGTACTTC
NA,TRBV5-1,TRBD1,TRBJ1-1,CASSLGTGDAFF,TGCGCCAGCAGCTTGGGGACAGGGGATGCTTTCTTT
NA,TRBV6-9,TRBD1,TRBJ1-5,CASTRDREGDQPQHF,TGTGCCAGCACCCGGGACAGGGAGGGGGATCAGCCCCAGCATTTT
NA,TRBV6-1,TRBD2,TRBJ2-7,CASSDIGGGSHEQYF,TGTGCCAGCAGTGATATCGGCGGGGGGAGCCACGAGCAGTACTTC
NA,TRBV9,NA,TRBJ2-2,CASSVVGSGTGELFF,TGTGCCAGCAGCGTAGTAGGTTCGGGCACCGGGGAGCTGTTTTTT
medium-sized,TRBV4-3,NA,TRBJ1-2,CASSKGGFHGYTF,TGCGCCAGCAGCAAGGGAGGGTTTCATGGCTACACCTTC
NA,TRBV6-1,TRBD2,TRBJ2-7,CASPGGNLREQYF,TGTGCCAGCCCGGGGGGGAACTTACGGGAGCAGTACTTC
NA,TRBV6-5,TRBD1,TRBJ1-1,CASSPQTGNPEAFF,TGTGCCAGCAGTCCACAGACAGGGAACCCTGAAGCTTTCTTT
NA,TRBV2,NA,TRBJ1-5,CASSDDRFESNQPQHF,TGTGCCAGCAGTGACGACAGGTTCGAAAGCAATCAGCCCCAGCATTTT
NA,TRBV6-1,TRBD2,TRBJ2-1,CASSATSGGASEQFF,TGTGCCAGCAGTGCGACTAGCGGGGGGGCGAGTGAGCAGTTCTTC
NA,TRBV29-1,TRBD1,TRBJ1-2,CSVEDRTGIILYTF,TGCAGCGTTGAAGATCGGACAGGTATAATCCTCTACACCTTC
NA,TRBV6-6,TRBD1,TRBJ1-1,CATLRGNVGTEAFF,TGTGCCACACTCAGGGGGAACGTCGGGACTGAAGCTTTCTTT
NA,TRBV6-5,NA,TRBJ1-2,CASSRQNYGYTF,TGTGCCAGCAGCCGACAGAACTATGGCTACACCTTC
NA,TRBV5-4,NA,TRBJ1-5,CASSLDVRQPQHF,TGTGCCAGCAGCTTGGATGTTCGGCAGCCCCAGCATTTT
NA,TRBV5-6,TRBD1,TRBJ2-2,CASSAGTANTGELFF,TGTGCCAGCAGCGCCGGGACAGCTAACACCGGGGAGCTGTTTTTT
NA,TRBV30,TRBD1,TRBJ2-7,CAWDDRARSYEQYF,TGTGCCTGGGACGACAGGGCTCGCTCCTACGAGCAGTACTTC
NA,TRBV7-9,NA,TRBJ1-1,CSSSLPLLGGNTEAFF,TGTTCCAGCAGCTTGCCTCTACTAGGAGGCAACACTGAAGCTTTCTTT
NA,TRBV7-8,NA,TRBJ2-3,CASSLVLVTDTQYF,TGTGCCAGCAGCTTAGTTCTTGTCACAGATACGCAGTATTTT
NA,TRBV13,TRBD1,TRBJ2-7,CASSFQGEAYEQYF,TGTGCCAGCAGCTTTCAGGGGGAAGCCTACGAGCAGTACTTC
NA,TRBV27,NA,TRBJ2-5,CASSFRRTDPETQYF,TGTGCCAGCAGTTTTAGGCGGACAGACCCAGAGACCCAGTACTTC
NA,TRBV28,TRBD1,TRBJ1-5,CASSPGQGGSQPQHF,TGTGCCAGCAGCCCGGGACAGGGGGGAAGTCAGCCCCAGCATTTT